A single sample is the source of the 18 T cell receptor beta chains below, sequenced in a study of post-analysis software for immune sequencing data. Their target antigens are unknown. Study-level findings and limits: In patients, TRBV5-6, TRBV5-1 and TRBV20-1 belonged to five TRBV segments found more frequently than in controls.

Prepared libraries of TCR beta cDNA carried unique molecular identifiers. TCRdb fed the PCR reads into MiXCR, producing one record per CDR3 protein. The sample yields hundreds of thousands of distinct CDR3 sequences, 25% to 30% seen once. What was sequenced was blood. The receptors derive from a girl aged 5-17 years with multiple sclerosis.

The chain couples TRBV15 to TRBJ1-5; TRBD1 is a possible D gene (5 bases). Germline V gene lookup returns CDR1 LNHNV and CDR2 YYDKDF (reference sequence). V lost 0 bases and J 4 bases, leaving 19 bases between the germline ends. The CDR3 runs to 18 residues. In DNA, the CDR3 is TGTGCCACCAGCAGAGATTACCGGGGCCTTAGGGGTAATCAGCCCCAGCATTTT. Protein: CATSRDYRGLRGNQPQHF.

This clonotype was counted a few times. The gene calls are TRBV7-9 and TRBJ1-2; 11 nucleotides match TRBD1. Germline trimming cut 4 bases from V and 5 bases from J; bases unmatched to any gene: 6. The CDR3 spans 15 residues. CDR1 SEHNR and CDR2 FQNEAQ come from the germline V gene (reference sequence). The CDR3 loop reads CASSSGQGGFYGYTF. DNA for the CDR3: TGTGCCAGCAGCTCGGGACAGGGGGGCTTTTATGGCTACACCTTC.

A few counts support this clonotype. The chain carries TRBV21-1 and TRBJ2-1; the table's D call of TRBD1 was not tested on the DNA. TRBV21-1 is listed as a pseudogene. The CDR3 has 16 amino acids. Written as DNA, the CDR3 is TGTGCCAGCAGCAACCCCCCAGATCCTTTGTACAATGAGCAGTTCTTC. Its protein is CASSNPPDPLYNEQFF.

This clonotype occurred a few times. This rearrangement joins TRBV20-1 to TRBJ2-1; 12 bases match TRBD2. CDR1 is DFQATT, CDR2 SNEGSKA, per germline (reference sequence). Trimming at V came to 5 bases and at J to 8 bases, leaving 7 bases not matched to a gene. The CDR3 runs 14 residues. Written as DNA, the CDR3 is TGCAGTGCTGAGGGACTAGCGGGTGTGGATGAGCAGTTCTTC. It specifies CSAEGLAGVDEQFF.

This clonotype appeared many times. The rearrangement uses TRBV29-1 and TRBJ2-7; D remains unclear. This CDR3 comprises 14 residues. Germline loops: CDR1 SQVTM, CDR2 ANQGSEA. V shed 4 bases and J shed 0 bases, with 13 bases lying between them. The CDR3 loop is CSVVWFGPSYEQYF. Here the CDR3 DNA reads TGCAGCGTTGTCTGGTTTGGACCCTCCTACGAGCAGTACTTC.

The chain is built from TRBV9 and TRBJ2-5; D call uncertain. The tail of the sequence fits TRBJ2-7 better, so the J call may be wrong. This CDR3 spans 13 amino acids. Looked up from germline, CDR1 is SGDLS and CDR2 is YYNGEE. The CDR3 loop reads CASSVGKDHEQYF. The CDR3 DNA follows: TGTGCCAGCAGCGTTGGCAAGGACCACGAGCAGTACTTC.

This clonotype was seen more than once but under ten times. The chain carries TRBV7-2 and TRBJ2-3; 9 bases match TRBD2. Germline loops: CDR1 SGHTA, CDR2 FQGNSA. This CDR3 spans 13 amino acids. V lost 8 bases, J lost 2 bases, and 2 bases stayed unmatched. The DNA for the CDR3 is TGTGCCAGCCAGCGGGGGGTCACAGATACGCAGTATTTT. This encodes CASQRGVTDTQYF.

The chain has TRBV27 and TRBJ2-6; D might be TRBD1 (7 bases). Germline assignment: CDR1 MNHEY and CDR2 SMNVEV (reference sequence). The V gene lost 6 bases and the J gene lost 1 base, with 10 bases spanning the gap. The CDR3 runs 15 residues. CDR3 coding DNA: TGTGCCAGCAGGACAGGGAGGTCTGGGGCCAACGTCCTGACTTTC. Protein product: CASRTGRSGANVLTF.

As regards this clonotype: At one boundary the junction diverges from the germline segment, which might be a read error. The chain's CDR3 is CSARGTGNSPPHF. CDR3 sequence (DNA): TGCAGTGCTAGAGGGACCGGGAATTCACCCCCCCACTTT. This chain uses TRBV20-1 with TRBJ1-6, with no clear D. CDR3 length: 13 residues. Germline V gene sequence: CDR1 DFQATT, CDR2 SNEGSKA (reference sequence).

This clonotype has a handful of counts. The rearrangement joins TRBV20-1 to TRBJ1-1; D remains ambiguous. This CDR3 spans 13 amino acids. Germline V gene data show CDR1 as DFQATT and CDR2 as SNEGSKA (reference sequence). The V end was cut by 5 bases, the J end by 4 bases, with 14 bases between. CDR3 residues: CSARNPAGTEAFF. DNA of the CDR3: TGCAGTGCTCGCAATCCGGCGGGCACTGAAGCTTTCTTT.

J is TRBJ2-1 and V is TRBV3-1; 8 bases align to TRBD2. The V gene end was trimmed by 0 bases and the J gene end by 0 bases; junction bases not matched to a gene: 4. The V gene's germline CDR1 is LGHDT and CDR2 YNNKEL (reference sequence). This CDR3 region has 17 residues. CDR3 residues: CASSQDGSGSSYNEQFF. The CDR3 nucleotides read TGTGCCAGCAGCCAAGATGGGAGCGGGAGCTCCTACAATGAGCAGTTCTTC.

The CDR3 loop is CASSAVSPGSDTQYF. Here the CDR3 DNA reads TGTGCCAGCAGTGCGGTCTCCCCGGGGTCAGATACGCAGTATTTT. The chain uses TRBV6-1 and TRBJ2-3; TRBD2 is a possible D gene (5 bases). Germline V lookup: CDR1 MNHNS, CDR2 SASEGT. This CDR3 is built from 15 residues. The germline V and J ends were trimmed by 4 bases and 4 bases, with 15 bases remaining between them.

V usage is TRBV19 and J usage is TRBJ1-5, with 12 positions matching TRBD1. With 6 bases clipped from V and 5 bases from J, the junction kept 5 bases outside the gene matches. The CDR3 is 15 residues long. Looked up from germline, CDR1 is LNHDA and CDR2 is SQIVND (reference sequence). CDR3 DNA sequence: TGTGCCAGTAGCAAGGGACAGGGGGCTTATCAGCCCCAGCATTTT. This gives the protein CASSKGQGAYQPQHF.

This chain links TRBV20-1 with TRBJ1-2; possibly TRBD1 for D (5 bases). Germline V gene sequence: CDR1 DFQATT, CDR2 SNEGSKA (reference sequence). V was cut by 0 bases and J by 6 bases, with 17 bases left in between. The CDR3 consists of 15 residues. This CDR3 is CSARDLWRDGNGYTF. CDR3 DNA: TGCAGTGCTAGAGATCTTTGGAGGGACGGGAATGGCTACACCTTC.

This clonotype was counted once. The CDR3 here is CASSDGAGGREKLFF. The CDR3 DNA reads as TGTGCCAGCAGTGATGGGGCAGGGGGCCGGGAAAAACTGTTTTTT. The chain recombines TRBV25-1 with TRBJ1-4; the match to TRBD1 covers 8 bases. In germline, CDR1 is MGHDK, CDR2 SYGVNS. With V trimmed by 3 bases and J by 8 bases, 8 bases remained unmatched. The CDR3 contains 15 residues.

The gene calls are TRBV7-2 and TRBJ2-5; D gene unclear. CDR1 is SGHTA and CDR2 is FQGNSA in the germline V gene. The V end lost 5 bases, the J end lost 7 bases, and 8 bases lay between the germline ends. The CDR3 runs to 11 residues. CDR3 region: CASSQNPTQYF. In DNA form, the CDR3 reads TGTGCCAGCAGCCAAAACCCGACCCAGTACTTC. Full variable domain (remainder filled in from reference TRBV7-2 and TRBJ2-5): GAGVSQSPSNKVTEKGKDVELRCDPISGHTALYWYRQSLGQGLEFLIYFQGNSAPDKSGLPSDRFSAERTGGSVSTLTIQRTQQEDSAVYLCASSQNPTQYFGPGTRLLVL.

This clonotype occurred a few times. This chain links TRBV5-1 with TRBJ2-6; no clear D gene. The germline V gene has CDR1 SGHRS and CDR2 YFSETQ. The CDR3 has 15 residues. V lost 1 base, J lost 0 bases, and 5 bases lay in between. CDR3 region: CASSLTDSGANVLTF. CDR3 DNA sequence: TGCGCCAGCAGCTTGACCGACTCTGGGGCCAACGTCCTGACTTTC.

The chain uses TRBV5-1 and TRBJ2-1, with TRBD2 matching over 13 bases. This CDR3 spans 16 amino acids. Germline loops: CDR1 SGHRS, CDR2 YFSETQ. The V segment lost 2 bases and the J segment 10 bases; nucleotides outside the gene matches: 9. The CDR3 protein is CASSFAGTSGKWEQFF. The CDR3 DNA reads TGCGCCAGCAGCTTTGCGGGGACTAGCGGGAAATGGGAGCAGTTCTTC.